Sequencing of this T cell receptor (beta chain) was carried out in a study of blood T cells in healthy people across ages. The use of a sample-barcoded 5' primer and a J-beta primer mix characterized a second PCR of roughly 6 to 11 cycles. TCRdb analysed the 5' RACE reads with MiXCR anew, one entry per CDR3 protein. The data contain some 1.4 million distinct CDR3 sequences, 40% to 50% of them singletons. CDR1 and CDR2 from the germline V gene are SGHRS and YFSETQ. The CDR3 covers 14 residues. V lost 1 base and J 8 bases, leaving 13 bases between the germline ends. This clonotype was picked up many times.

The TCR comes from a woman aged 18-30 years in good health. V gene TRBV5-1 combines with J gene TRBJ2-4, with D possibly called TRBD1 or TRBD2 (5 bases each). The sequencing input was blood. In DNA form, the CDR3 reads TGCGCCAGCAGCTTGACTGGGACCGGGGACATTCAGTACTTC. Protein sequence: CASSLTGTGDIQYF.